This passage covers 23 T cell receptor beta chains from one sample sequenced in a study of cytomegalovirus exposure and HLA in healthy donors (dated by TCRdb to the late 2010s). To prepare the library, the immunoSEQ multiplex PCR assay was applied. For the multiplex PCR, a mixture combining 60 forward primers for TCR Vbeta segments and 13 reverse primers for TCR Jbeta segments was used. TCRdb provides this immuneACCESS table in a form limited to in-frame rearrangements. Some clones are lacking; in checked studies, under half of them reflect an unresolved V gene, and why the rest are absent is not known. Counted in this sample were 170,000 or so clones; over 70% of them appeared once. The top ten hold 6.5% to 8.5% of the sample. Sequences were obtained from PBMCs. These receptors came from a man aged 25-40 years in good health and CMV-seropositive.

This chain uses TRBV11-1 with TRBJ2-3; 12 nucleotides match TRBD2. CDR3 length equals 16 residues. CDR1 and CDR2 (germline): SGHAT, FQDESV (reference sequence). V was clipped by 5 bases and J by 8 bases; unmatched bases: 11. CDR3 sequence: CASSDSTSGRRGTQYF. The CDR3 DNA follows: TGTGCCAGCAGCGATTCGACTAGCGGGAGACGGGGTACGCAGTATTTT.

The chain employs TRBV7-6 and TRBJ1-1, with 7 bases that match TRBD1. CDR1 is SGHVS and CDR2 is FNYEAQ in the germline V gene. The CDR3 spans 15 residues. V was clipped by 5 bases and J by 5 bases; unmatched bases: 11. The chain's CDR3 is CASSPRWTGKTEAFF. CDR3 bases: TGTGCCAGCAGCCCCCGATGGACAGGCAAGACTGAAGCTTTCTTT.

The CDR3 loop reads CASSPRASGRYEQYF. CDR3 sequence (DNA): TGTGCCAGCAGTCCTCGGGCTAGCGGGAGGTACGAGCAGTACTTC. This chain joins TRBV28 and TRBJ2-7; TRBD2 matches at 11 bases. The length of the CDR3 is 15 residues. J gave up 4 bases and V 5 bases, and 7 bases lay outside the gene matches. Germline loops: CDR1 MDHEN, CDR2 SYDVKM.

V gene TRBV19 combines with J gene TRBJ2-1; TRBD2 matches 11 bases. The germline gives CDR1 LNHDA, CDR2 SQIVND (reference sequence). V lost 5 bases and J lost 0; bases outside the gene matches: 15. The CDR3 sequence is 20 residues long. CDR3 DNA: TGTGCCAGTAGTCCTCTGCCCGGGACTAGCGGAAAGAGCTCCTACAATGAGCAGTTCTTC. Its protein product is CASSPLPGTSGKSSYNEQFF.

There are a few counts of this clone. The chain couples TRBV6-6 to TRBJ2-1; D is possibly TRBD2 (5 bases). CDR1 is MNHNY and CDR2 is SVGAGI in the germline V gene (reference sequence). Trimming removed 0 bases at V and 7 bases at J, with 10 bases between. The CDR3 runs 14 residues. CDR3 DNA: TGTGCCAGCAGTTACTCCGGGGAAAGGAATGAGCAGTTCTTC. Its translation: CASSYSGERNEQFF.

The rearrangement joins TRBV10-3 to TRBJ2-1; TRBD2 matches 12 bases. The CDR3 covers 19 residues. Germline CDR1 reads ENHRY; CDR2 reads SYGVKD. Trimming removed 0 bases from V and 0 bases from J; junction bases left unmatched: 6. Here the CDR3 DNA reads TGTGCCATCAGTGAGTCGGCTAGCGGGAGGGCCAGCTCCTACAATGAGCAGTTCTTC. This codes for CAISESASGRASSYNEQFF.

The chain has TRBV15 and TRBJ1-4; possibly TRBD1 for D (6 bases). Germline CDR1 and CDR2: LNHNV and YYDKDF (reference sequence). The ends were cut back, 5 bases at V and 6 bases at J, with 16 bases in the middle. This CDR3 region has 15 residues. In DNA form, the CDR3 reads TGTGCCACCAGCTGGGAGGGGGGTGAGGATGAAAAACTGTTTTTT. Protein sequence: CATSWEGGEDEKLFF.

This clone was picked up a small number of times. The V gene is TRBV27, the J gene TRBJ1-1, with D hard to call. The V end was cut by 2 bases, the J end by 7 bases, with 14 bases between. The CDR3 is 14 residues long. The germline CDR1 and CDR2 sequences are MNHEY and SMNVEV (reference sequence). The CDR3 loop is CASSLIGERYEAFF. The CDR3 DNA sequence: TGTGCCAGCAGTTTAATTGGGGAGAGATATGAAGCTTTCTTT.

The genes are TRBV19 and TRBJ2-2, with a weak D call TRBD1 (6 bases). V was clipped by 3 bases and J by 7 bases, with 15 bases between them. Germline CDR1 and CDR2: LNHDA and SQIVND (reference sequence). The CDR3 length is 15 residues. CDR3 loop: CASSIVAGEIGELFF. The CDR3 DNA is TGTGCCAGTAGTATCGTGGCAGGGGAGATCGGGGAGCTGTTTTTT.

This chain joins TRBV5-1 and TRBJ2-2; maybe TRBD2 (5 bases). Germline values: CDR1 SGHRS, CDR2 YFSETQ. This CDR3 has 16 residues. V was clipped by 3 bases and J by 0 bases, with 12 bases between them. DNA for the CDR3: TGCGCCAGCAGCTCCAGACGGGATTCGAACACCGGGGAGCTGTTTTTT. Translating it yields CASSSRRDSNTGELFF. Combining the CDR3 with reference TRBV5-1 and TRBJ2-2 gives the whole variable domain KAGVTQTPRYLIKTRGQQVTLSCSPISGHRSVSWYQQTPGQGLQFLFEYFSETQRNKGNFPGRFSGRQFSNSRSEMNVSTLELGDSALYLCASSSRRDSNTGELFFGEGSRLTVL.

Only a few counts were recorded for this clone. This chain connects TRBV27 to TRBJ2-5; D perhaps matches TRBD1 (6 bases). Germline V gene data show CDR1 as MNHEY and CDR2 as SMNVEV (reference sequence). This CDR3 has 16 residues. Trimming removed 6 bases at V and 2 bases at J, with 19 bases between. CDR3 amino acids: CASRNPRGGDQETQYF. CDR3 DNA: TGTGCCAGCAGAAACCCTAGAGGGGGTGATCAAGAGACCCAGTACTTC.

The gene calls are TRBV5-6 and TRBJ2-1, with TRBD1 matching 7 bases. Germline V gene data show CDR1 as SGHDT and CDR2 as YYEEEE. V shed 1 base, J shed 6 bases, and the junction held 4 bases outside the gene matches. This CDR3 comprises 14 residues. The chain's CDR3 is CASSLRQGINEQFF. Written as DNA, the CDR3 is TGTGCCAGCAGCTTGAGACAGGGAATCAATGAGCAGTTCTTC.

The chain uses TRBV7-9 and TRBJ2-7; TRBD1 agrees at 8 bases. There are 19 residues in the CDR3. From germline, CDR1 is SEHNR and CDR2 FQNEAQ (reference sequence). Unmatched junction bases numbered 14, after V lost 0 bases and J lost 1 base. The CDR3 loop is CASSLAENLDRVRSYEQYF. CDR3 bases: TGTGCCAGCAGCTTAGCCGAAAACCTGGACAGGGTACGGTCCTACGAGCAGTACTTC.

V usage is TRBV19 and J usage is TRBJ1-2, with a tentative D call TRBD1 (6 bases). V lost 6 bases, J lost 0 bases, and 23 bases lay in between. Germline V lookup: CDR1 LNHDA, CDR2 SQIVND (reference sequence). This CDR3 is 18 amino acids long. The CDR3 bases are TGTGCCAGTAGGGATGGGGGCGCAAACCAGGGGTCTAACTATGGCTACACCTTC. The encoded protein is CASRDGGANQGSNYGYTF.

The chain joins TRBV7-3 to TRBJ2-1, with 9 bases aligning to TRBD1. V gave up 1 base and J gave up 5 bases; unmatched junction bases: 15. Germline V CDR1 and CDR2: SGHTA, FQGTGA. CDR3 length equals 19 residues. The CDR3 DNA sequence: TGTGCCAGCAGCTTAATTAACCGAGGGGGACAGGGAAAGAACAATGAGCAGTTCTTC. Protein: CASSLINRGGQGKNNEQFF.

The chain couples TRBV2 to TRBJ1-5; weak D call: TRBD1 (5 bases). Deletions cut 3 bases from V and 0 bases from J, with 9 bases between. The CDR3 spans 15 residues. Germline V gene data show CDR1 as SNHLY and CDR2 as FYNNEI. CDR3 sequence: CASSDGTHSNQPQHF. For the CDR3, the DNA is TGTGCCAGCAGTGACGGGACTCATAGCAATCAGCCCCAGCATTTT.

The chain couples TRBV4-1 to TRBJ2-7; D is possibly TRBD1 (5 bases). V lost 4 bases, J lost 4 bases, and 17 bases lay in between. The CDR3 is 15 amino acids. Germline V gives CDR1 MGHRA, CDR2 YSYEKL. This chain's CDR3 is CASSLRAGSRYEQYF. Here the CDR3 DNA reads TGCGCCAGCAGCCTCCGGGCAGGGTCTAGATACGAGCAGTACTTC.

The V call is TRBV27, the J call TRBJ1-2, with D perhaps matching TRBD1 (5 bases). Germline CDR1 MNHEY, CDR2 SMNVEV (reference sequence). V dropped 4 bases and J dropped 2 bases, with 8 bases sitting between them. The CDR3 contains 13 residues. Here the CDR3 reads CASSWAGNYGYTF. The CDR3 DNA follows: TGTGCCAGCAGTTGGGCAGGGAACTATGGCTACACCTTC.

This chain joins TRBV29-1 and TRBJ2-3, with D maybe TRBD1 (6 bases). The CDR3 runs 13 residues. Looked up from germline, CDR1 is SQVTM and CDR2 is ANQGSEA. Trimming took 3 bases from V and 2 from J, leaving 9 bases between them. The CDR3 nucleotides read TGCAGCGTTGACCAGGGGAACACAGATACGCAGTATTTT. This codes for CSVDQGNTDTQYF.

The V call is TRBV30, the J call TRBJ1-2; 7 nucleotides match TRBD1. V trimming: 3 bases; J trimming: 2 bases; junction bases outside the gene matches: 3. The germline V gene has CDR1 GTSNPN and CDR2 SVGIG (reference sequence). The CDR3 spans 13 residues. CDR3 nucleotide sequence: TGTGCCTGGAGGCAACAGGGGAACTATGGCTACACCTTC. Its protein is CAWRQQGNYGYTF.

DNA for the CDR3: TGTGCCACAGCGGCCCCGGGACTAGCGGGACAATTCGAGCAGTTCTTC. Translating it yields CATAAPGLAGQFEQFF. The chain combines TRBV28 with TRBJ2-1, with 13 bases fitting TRBD2. The germline CDR1 and CDR2 sequences are MDHEN and SYDVKM. The V gene end was trimmed by 10 bases and the J gene end by 10 bases; junction bases not matched to a gene: 16. This CDR3 contains 16 residues.

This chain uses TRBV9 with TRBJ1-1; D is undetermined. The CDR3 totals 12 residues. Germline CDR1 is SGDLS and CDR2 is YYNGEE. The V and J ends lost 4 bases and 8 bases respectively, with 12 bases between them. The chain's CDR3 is CASSPSRIEAFF. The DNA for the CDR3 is TGTGCCAGCAGCCCCTCGAGAATAGAAGCTTTCTTT.

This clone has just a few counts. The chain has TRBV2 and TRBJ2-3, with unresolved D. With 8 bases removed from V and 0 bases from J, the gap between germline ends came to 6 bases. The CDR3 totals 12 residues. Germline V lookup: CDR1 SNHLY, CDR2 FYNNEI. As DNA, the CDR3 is TGTGCCAGCTCGAGGAGCACAGATACGCAGTATTTT. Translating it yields CASSRSTDTQYF.